This T cell receptor beta chain was profiled in a study of T cells in Graves' hyperthyroidism and ophthalmopathy. Whole-study findings and limits: A 13 V-J model separated ophthalmopathy from stable hyperthyroidism. Expanded thyroid clonotypes (above 0.001) were mostly also found in blood.

RNA transcripts yielded amplified TCR beta CDR3 regions. The TCR CDR3 was amplified in a first-round RT-PCR using the HTBI primer set. TCRdb passed the multiplex PCR reads through MiXCR, listing each CDR3 protein once. The sample has about 570,000 distinct CDR3 sequences, 35% to 55% seen once. Details on this clonotype: No antigen is known for it.

Lactation, pregnancy, other autoimmune disease or uncontrolled infection led to exclusion of patients. The length of the CDR3 is 16 residues. The V and J ends lost 6 bases and 3 bases respectively, with 18 bases between them. Germline V gene lookup returns CDR1 MNHNS and CDR2 SASEGT. This clonotype was obtained from an adult woman with Graves' disease, either hyperthyroidism or ophthalmopathy (not recorded which). The source material was peripheral blood or thyroid tissue (not recorded which). V is TRBV6-1 and J is TRBJ1-5, with D maybe TRBD1 (5 bases). The CDR3 reads CASSRRGPSFNQPQHF. The CDR3 DNA is TGTGCCAGCAGCCGTAGGGGACCCTCCTTCAATCAGCCCCAGCATTTT.